The following is a TCR beta chain sequence with its context. Its matching antigen is unknown. This sample is drawn from a study of cytomegalovirus exposure and HLA in healthy donors. Study-wide findings and caveats: It was in a later analysis that TCR association rates were seen to vary by HLA locus, highest for DRB1 and lowest for HLA-C. Other equally common chains were less clonally expanded than HLA-associated TCR beta chains, a later analysis showed.

Germline V gives CDR1 MDHEN, CDR2 SYDVKM. This CDR3 comprises 15 residues. Trimming at V came to 5 bases and at J to 2 bases, leaving 7 bases not matched to a gene. The PCR used 60 Vbeta and 13 Jbeta primers. Sequencing was performed with immunoSEQ multiplex PCR; in TCRdb, only in-frame clones are kept and a portion is missing. This repertoire shows under 130,000 clones, 70% found once; its top ten account for approximately 11%. At collection, donors were nominally healthy, but unrecorded immune exposures were probable. The sample taken for sequencing was PBMCs. The TCR comes from a man aged 40-49 years in good health and CMV-seropositive. The chain uses TRBV28 and TRBJ2-7; the match to TRBD1 covers 9 bases. The CDR3 is CASSPTGGRAYEQYF. Here the CDR3 DNA reads TGTGCCAGCAGTCCAACAGGGGGCCGGGCCTACGAGCAGTACTTC.